This T cell receptor beta chain emerged from a study of T cell changes during pregnancy in multiple sclerosis. The CDR3 is 14 amino acids. V shed 0 bases and J 2 bases; nucleotides not matched to a gene: 2. Germline V lookup: CDR1 SGHRS, CDR2 YFSETQ. Libraries were prepared by immunoSEQ multiplex PCR; TCRdb keeps only in-frame clonotypes and omits some of them. The sample contains approximately 35,000 clones, over 80% of which appear only once. What was sequenced was PBMCs (not recorded whether the cells were cultured). This TCR was sampled from a female donor with multiple sclerosis, enrolled in a pregnancy study. The V gene is TRBV5-1, the J gene TRBJ2-7; 7 nucleotides agree with TRBD1. The CDR3 region has the DNA TGCGCCAGCAGCTTGGAGGGACAGACCTACGAGCAGTACTTC. Protein product: CASSLEGQTYEQYF.